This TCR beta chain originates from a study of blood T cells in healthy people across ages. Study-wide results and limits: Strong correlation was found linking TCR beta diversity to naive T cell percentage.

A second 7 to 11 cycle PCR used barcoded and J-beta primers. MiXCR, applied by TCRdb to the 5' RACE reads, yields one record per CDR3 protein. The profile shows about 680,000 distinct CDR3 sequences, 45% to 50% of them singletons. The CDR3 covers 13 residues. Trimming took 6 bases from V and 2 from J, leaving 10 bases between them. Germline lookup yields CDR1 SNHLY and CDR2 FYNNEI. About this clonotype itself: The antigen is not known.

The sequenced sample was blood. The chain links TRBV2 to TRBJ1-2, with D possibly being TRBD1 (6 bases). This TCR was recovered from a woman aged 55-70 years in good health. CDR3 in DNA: TGTGCCAGCAGGGGGACACGGAACTATGGCTACACCTTC. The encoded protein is CASRGTRNYGYTF.